What follows are 21 T cell receptor beta chains derived from one specimen sequenced in a study of shared T cell receptors in the human thymus. The method was immunoSEQ multiplex PCR; TCRdb's version includes in-frame clones alone and lacks a portion of them. The sample has some 400,000 clones, approximately 95% seen once; the top ten hold about 0.02%. Sequenced material: thymocytes. Source of these receptors: a human donor.

The V and J genes are TRBV11-3 and TRBJ2-5, with D possibly TRBD2 on 6 matching bases. V lost 1 base, J lost 5 bases, and 8 bases lay in between. The germline CDR1 and CDR2 sequences are SGHNT and YENEEA. CDR3 length: 13 amino acids. Written as DNA, the CDR3 is TGTGCCAGCAGCTTAGGGGGGAGGGAGACCCAGTACTTC. Translating gives CASSLGGRETQYF.

The V gene is TRBV4-1, the J gene TRBJ2-5, with 7 nucleotides matching TRBD1. Germline lookup yields CDR1 MGHRA and CDR2 YSYEKL. This CDR3 region has 13 residues. V shed 6 bases, J shed 1 base, and the junction held 2 bases outside the gene matches. The CDR3, as DNA: TGCGCCAGCAGTGGGACAGCCCAAGAGACCCAGTACTTC. This translates into CASSGTAQETQYF.

The chain is built from TRBV20-1 and TRBJ2-1; 7 bases are a match to TRBD2. V shed 7 bases, J shed 8 bases, and the junction held 2 bases outside the gene matches. This CDR3 has 10 residues. Looked up from germline, CDR1 is DFQATT and CDR2 is SNEGSKA (reference sequence). DNA for the CDR3: TGCAGTGGAGGGAGGGATGAGCAGTTCTTC. It encodes CSGGRDEQFF.

The V and J genes are TRBV11-2 and TRBJ2-7; D is perhaps TRBD2 (6 bases). The CDR3 is 15 amino acids. Trimming cost V 5 bases and J 3 bases, with 17 bases left between them. Per germline, CDR1 SGHAT and CDR2 FQNNGV. Here the CDR3 DNA reads TGTGCCAGCAGCCCCTGGCGGGACGGCCACTACGAGCAGTACTTC. Translating gives CASSPWRDGHYEQYF.

The chain has TRBV27 and TRBJ2-5; D is possibly TRBD2 (5 bases). The germline V gene has CDR1 MNHEY and CDR2 SMNVEV (reference sequence). V was trimmed by 3 bases and J by 4 bases, leaving 9 bases between them. The CDR3 totals 13 residues. CDR3 residues: CASSFGGPETQYF. The CDR3 region has the DNA TGTGCCAGCAGTTTTGGAGGCCCAGAGACCCAGTACTTC.

The chain combines TRBV18 with TRBJ1-5; 8 bases map to TRBD1. This CDR3 contains 16 residues. With 3 bases clipped from V and 1 base from J, the junction kept 5 bases outside the gene matches. CDR1 and CDR2 (germline): KGHSH, LQKENI. CDR3 nucleotides: TGTGCCAGCTCACCGGACAGGGCTTTGAGCAATCAGCCCCAGCATTTT. Its protein is CASSPDRALSNQPQHF. Using reference TRBV18 and TRBJ1-5 for the parts outside the CDR3, the full variable domain is NAGVMQNPRHLVRRRGQEARLRCSPMKGHSHVYWYRQLPEEGLKFMVYLQKENIIDESGMPKERFSAEFPKEGPSILRIQQVVRGDSAAYFCASSPDRALSNQPQHFGDGTRLSIL.

This chain links TRBV5-4 with TRBJ2-5; D perhaps matches TRBD1 (5 bases). CDR1 is SGHNT, CDR2 YYREEE, per germline (reference sequence). With 4 bases removed from V and 4 bases from J, the gap between germline ends came to 11 bases. The CDR3 contains 13 residues. CDR3 bases: TGTGCCAGCAGCGGTGGACAAGTAGAGACCCAGTACTTC. The encoded protein is CASSGGQVETQYF.

The V call is TRBV11-2, the J call TRBJ2-1; no reliable D call. CDR1 and CDR2 from the germline V gene are SGHAT and FQNNGV. The CDR3 extends over 15 amino acids. The V gene lost 5 bases and the J gene lost 6 bases, with 17 bases spanning the gap. CDR3 sequence reads: CASSELGFSPNEQFF. In nucleotides, the CDR3 is TGTGCCAGCAGCGAATTAGGGTTTAGCCCCAATGAGCAGTTCTTC.

J is TRBJ1-1 and V is TRBV14, with D maybe TRBD1 (6 bases). Germline CDR1 and CDR2: SGHDN and FVKESK. CDR3 length: 18 amino acids. Trimming stripped 4 bases from V and 2 bases from J, with 23 bases between. The CDR3 sequence: CASSPKNPAGAPNTEAFF. The CDR3 DNA reads TGTGCCAGCAGCCCAAAAAATCCTGCGGGGGCCCCCAACACTGAAGCTTTCTTT.

The rearrangement links TRBV15 to TRBJ1-1; D unclear. The CDR3 covers 14 residues. From germline, CDR1 is LNHNV and CDR2 YYDKDF (reference sequence). V was trimmed by 8 bases and J by 0 bases, leaving 13 bases between them. The CDR3 DNA reads as TGTGCCACCGGTCCGACCGTGATGAACACTGAAGCTTTCTTT. Amino acid sequence: CATGPTVMNTEAFF.

The chain couples TRBV9 to TRBJ2-3; 13 nucleotides align to TRBD2. J was trimmed by 4 bases and V by 3 bases; bases with no gene match: 8. Germline loops: CDR1 SGDLS, CDR2 YYNGEE. There are 17 residues in the CDR3. The CDR3, as DNA: TGTGCCAGCAGCGCCCAACTAGCGGGAGGGACGGCAGATACGCAGTATTTT. Amino acids: CASSAQLAGGTADTQYF.

The chain links TRBV9 to TRBJ2-7; possibly TRBD2 for D (6 bases). This CDR3 comprises 16 residues. Germline assignment: CDR1 SGDLS and CDR2 YYNGEE. Trimming stripped 4 bases from V and 9 bases from J, with 26 bases between. CDR3 coding DNA: TGTGCCAGCAGCCCCCCGGGGCCGGGGGATTTGGGGGTGCAGTACTTC. Translating it yields CASSPPGPGDLGVQYF.

This clone was seen just once. J is TRBJ2-5 and V is TRBV4-3; 9 nucleotides line up with TRBD2. This CDR3 comprises 15 residues. V shed 4 bases and J 2 bases; nucleotides not matched to a gene: 5. Germline V lookup: CDR1 LGHNA, CDR2 YSLEER. The CDR3 sequence: CASSRRLAVQETQYF. CDR3 DNA sequence: TGCGCCAGCAGCCGACGACTAGCGGTACAAGAGACCCAGTACTTC.

The CDR3 region is CASSLGGTGGSYEQYF. CDR3 DNA sequence: TGTGCCAGCAGTTTGGGTGGGACAGGGGGCTCCTACGAGCAGTACTTC. The V call is TRBV28, the J call TRBJ2-7, with 11 bases that match TRBD1. There are 16 residues in the CDR3. The V gene end was trimmed by 3 bases and the J gene end by 0 bases; junction bases not matched to a gene: 4. Germline-derived CDR1 and CDR2 are MDHEN and SYDVKM. The full variable domain, completed using reference TRBV28 and TRBJ2-7, is DVKVTQSSRYLVKRTGEKVFLECVQDMDHENMFWYRQDPGLGLRLIYFSYDVKMKEKGDIPEGYSVSREKKERFSLILESASTNQTSMYLCASSLGGTGGSYEQYFGPGTRLTVT.

This CDR3 reads CASSTDRGYEQFF. The CDR3 DNA reads TGTGCCAGCAGCACCGACAGGGGTTATGAGCAGTTCTTC. V is TRBV7-2 and J is TRBJ2-1; 8 nucleotides line up with TRBD1. The CDR3 spans 13 residues. V shed 5 bases and J 8 bases; nucleotides not matched to a gene: 5. Germline V CDR1 and CDR2: SGHTA, FQGNSA.

This sequence joins TRBV27 and TRBJ1-2; tentative D call: TRBD1 (5 bases). This CDR3 has 13 amino acids. Germline assignment: CDR1 MNHEY and CDR2 SMNVEV (reference sequence). Trimming removed 8 bases at V and 4 bases at J, with 14 bases between. The CDR3 DNA follows: TGTGCCAGCTCAATGACAGCGCTCTATGGCTACACCTTC. It yields the protein CASSMTALYGYTF.

The chain links TRBV6-5 to TRBJ2-5, with 8 positions matching TRBD2. Trimming at V came to 2 bases and at J to 5 bases, leaving 10 bases not matched to a gene. CDR1 is MNHEY and CDR2 is SVGAGI in the germline V gene. The CDR3 is 16 amino acids. The CDR3 loop reads CASSYVRTSTGETQYF. The DNA of the CDR3 is TGTGCCAGCAGTTACGTCAGGACTAGCACGGGGGAGACCCAGTACTTC.

The V and J genes are TRBV14 and TRBJ2-7; D unresolved. Germline V gene lookup returns CDR1 SGHDN and CDR2 FVKESK. V was pared by 4 bases and J by 2 bases, with 15 bases between. This CDR3 spans 15 amino acids. The CDR3 reads CASSPVGRRTYEQYF. CDR3 DNA sequence: TGTGCCAGCAGCCCGGTCGGCAGGCGTACCTACGAGCAGTACTTC.

This clone was observed a handful of times. The chain links TRBV5-1 to TRBJ1-3; D is unclear. Trimming took off 6 bases at V and 2 bases at J, with 12 bases between the two ends. CDR1 and CDR2 from the germline V gene are SGHRS and YFSETQ. The CDR3 consists of 14 residues. For the CDR3, the DNA is TGCGCCAGCACCTCAGAGAGGGCTGGAAACACCATATATTTT. It is translated as CASTSERAGNTIYF.

The chain uses TRBV7-2 and TRBJ2-1; TRBD2 agrees at 10 bases. Germline-derived CDR1 and CDR2 are SGHTA and FQGNSA. The CDR3 has 17 residues. J lost 6 bases, V lost 4 bases, and 12 bases had no gene match. CDR3 sequence (DNA): TGTGCCAGCAGCTCCCCCCACTTAGCGGGAGGCTTCAATGAGCAGTTCTTC. It is translated as CASSSPHLAGGFNEQFF.

V is TRBV27 and J is TRBJ2-7, with D possibly TRBD2 on 6 matching bases. V lost 1 base and J 6 bases, leaving 19 bases between the germline ends. This CDR3 has 16 residues. The V gene's germline CDR1 is MNHEY and CDR2 SMNVEV (reference sequence). The CDR3 coding sequence is TGTGCCAGCAGTTTATATAAGGAGGGAAATGGGGTCGAGCAGTACTTC. Encoded protein: CASSLYKEGNGVEQYF.